This T cell receptor beta chain was sequenced for a study of shared clonotypes between healthy human individuals. Study as a whole: Three plates were used per donor for CD4 naive, three for CD4 memory, two for CD8 naive and one for CD8 memory.

Study-wide results and limits: Depth was large, yet rarefaction showed that sorted-subset sequencing was incomplete.

To note about this clone: Its antigen is not identified.

Only in-frame clones appear in the TCRdb table, and some are missing; sequencing was by immunoSEQ multiplex PCR. Among roughly 2.1 million clones listed, about 93% were seen once. Naive CD8 populations comprised CD45RO-negative cells positively selected for CCR7, excluding terminally differentiated effector memory CD45RA+ cells. Each of the donors was a healthy adult who was HIV-negative and had not had a recent acute infection or vaccination. This TCR derives from a man younger than 35 in good health. Some clones in this sample may be carry-over from other donors' samples. Sequenced: naive CD8+ T cells from PBMCs.

In DNA, the CDR3 is TGTGCTAGTGGGGGACAGGGCCCTGAAGCTTTCTTT. As protein: CASGGQGPEAFF. J is TRBJ1-1 and V is TRBV12-5; 9 nucleotides agree with TRBD1. The CDR3 totals 12 residues. From germline, CDR1 is LGHNT and CDR2 FRNRAP. Losses at the gene ends were 6 bases for V and 6 bases for J; bases not matched to a gene: 2. The entire variable domain, with the rest obtained from reference TRBV12-5 and TRBJ1-1, is as follows: DARVTQTPRHKVTEMGQEVTMRCQPILGHNTVFWYRQTMMQGLELLAYFRNRAPLDDSGMPKDRFSAEMPDATLATLKIQPSEPRDSAVYFCASGGQGPEAFFGQGTRLTVV.